These 28 T cell receptor beta chains originate from one sample sequenced in a study of blood T cell repertoires in COVID-19. Assay used: immunoSEQ multiplex PCR; TCRdb lists only in-frame clones, some missing. Here the sample spans 200,000 to 250,000 clones, roughly 86% being singletons. Input material: peripheral blood. These receptors were collected from a woman in her sixties or seventies with active or convalescent COVID-19.

In its sample, this clone was seen once. V is TRBV18 and J is TRBJ1-4, with 7 bases that match TRBD1. CDR3 length: 15 residues. Looked up from germline, CDR1 is KGHSH and CDR2 is LQKENI. Trimming at V came to 1 base and at J to 8 bases, leaving 7 bases not matched to a gene. The chain's CDR3 is CASSPLTGEGEKLFF. The CDR3 DNA reads TGTGCCAGCTCACCACTCACAGGGGAAGGAGAAAAACTGTTTTTT.

In its sample, this clone was seen once. The chain is built from TRBV27 and TRBJ1-2, with TRBD1 identical over 7 bases. The CDR3 sequence is 15 residues long. V trimming: 8 bases; J trimming: 0 bases; junction bases outside the gene matches: 9. Germline CDR1 and CDR2: MNHEY and SMNVEV (reference sequence). The CDR3 spells CASSPGDRTNYGYTF. CDR3 in DNA: TGTGCCAGCTCCCCTGGGGACAGAACTAACTATGGCTACACCTTC.

The genes are TRBV7-2 and TRBJ1-5; a possible D gene is TRBD1 (5 bases). V lost 5 bases and J lost 1, with 18 bases in between. The CDR3 is 17 amino acids. CDR1 and CDR2 (germline): SGHTA, FQGNSA. The CDR3: CASSDQGSTLSNQPQHF. The CDR3 DNA follows: TGTGCCAGCAGCGACCAGGGCAGTACCCTAAGCAATCAGCCCCAGCATTTT.

The V and J genes are TRBV29-1 and TRBJ1-1; no clear D gene. CDR3 length: 15 residues. Germline V lookup: CDR1 SQVTM, CDR2 ANQGSEA. V was clipped by 5 bases and J by 2 bases, with 18 bases between them. The CDR3 DNA follows: TGCAGCGTTCCGCAAACGGGGTACGGAAACACTGAAGCTTTCTTT. Its translation: CSVPQTGYGNTEAFF.

This chain joins TRBV3-1 (or the pseudogene TRBV3-2) and TRBJ1-2; 8 bases align to TRBD1. With 3 bases clipped from V and 3 bases from J, the junction kept 9 bases outside the gene matches. There are 16 residues in the CDR3. The V gene's germline CDR1 is LGHDT and CDR2 YNNKEL (reference sequence). The DNA for the CDR3 is TGTGCCAGCAGCCATCGCACCCGGGGACAGGACTATGGCTACACCTTC. Translated: CASSHRTRGQDYGYTF.

This chain connects TRBV7-5 to TRBJ1-4; the D call of TRBD1 is as the table states it, not checked on the DNA. TRBV7-5 is marked as a pseudogene. This CDR3 has 13 amino acids. The CDR3 region has the DNA TGTGCCACCCGGACAGCAACTAATGAAAAACTGTTTTTT. This codes for CATRTATNEKLFF.

In its sample, this clone was seen once. The V gene is TRBV6-2 or TRBV6-3, the J gene TRBJ1-1, with a possible D match to TRBD1 (6 bases). The CDR3 is made up of 13 amino acids. The V gene's germline CDR1 is MNHEY and CDR2 SVGEGT. V was pared by 6 bases and J by 6 bases, with 14 bases between. CDR3 residues: CASSLAGAAEAFF. CDR3 bases: TGTGCCAGCAGCCTAGCGGGGGCGGCTGAAGCTTTCTTT.

This clone was observed a single time. The chain links TRBV19 to TRBJ2-6, with D uncertain. The germline CDR1 and CDR2 sequences are LNHDA and SQIVND (reference sequence). CDR3 length: 17 amino acids. The germline V and J ends were trimmed by 8 bases and 2 bases, with 19 bases remaining between them. The CDR3 sequence is CASAEQLSKTGANVLTF. In DNA, the CDR3 is TGTGCCAGTGCTGAACAGCTTTCTAAGACTGGGGCCAACGTCCTGACTTTC.

J is TRBJ2-3 and V is TRBV3-1 (or the pseudogene TRBV3-2); 10 bases match TRBD2. Germline V gives CDR1 LGHDT, CDR2 YNNKEL (reference sequence). The V gene end was trimmed by 4 bases and the J gene end by 6 bases; junction bases not matched to a gene: 13. The CDR3 totals 17 residues. This CDR3 reads CASSPAVSGGAPDTQYF. The CDR3 DNA reads as TGTGCCAGCAGCCCCGCCGTCAGCGGGGGGGCCCCCGATACGCAGTATTTT.

The chain uses TRBV27 and TRBJ1-2; 8 bases are shared with TRBD1. Per germline, CDR1 MNHEY and CDR2 SMNVEV (reference sequence). V gave up 5 bases and J gave up 8 bases; unmatched junction bases: 10. The CDR3 totals 14 residues. CDR3 sequence: CASSLNDRGGGYTF. The DNA of the CDR3 is TGTGCCAGCAGTCTCAACGACAGGGGAGGGGGCTACACCTTC.

CDR3 loop: CATSPRTGPNSNQPQHF. The CDR3 bases are TGTGCCACCAGTCCGCGGACAGGCCCCAATAGCAATCAGCCCCAGCATTTT. The rearrangement links TRBV24-1 to TRBJ1-5, with TRBD1 identical over 7 bases. The germline CDR1 and CDR2 sequences are KGHDR and SFDVKD. J lost 0 bases, V lost 6 bases, and 10 bases had no gene match. The CDR3 spans 17 residues.

The V gene is TRBV2, the J gene TRBJ2-7, with D tentatively TRBD2 (5 bases). The CDR3 consists of 14 residues. Germline CDR1 and CDR2: SNHLY and FYNNEI. V was clipped by 7 bases and J by 6 bases, with 19 bases between them. In nucleotides, the CDR3 is TGTGCCAGCATTGGCCTTACCTTCGGAGGCGAGCAGTACTTC. This translates into CASIGLTFGGEQYF. Full variable domain (rest looked up from reference TRBV2 and TRBJ2-7): EPEVTQTPSHQVTQMGQEVILRCVPISNHLYFYWYRQILGQKVEFLVSFYNNEISEKSEIFDDQFSVERPDGSNFTLKIRSTKLEDSAMYFCASIGLTFGGEQYFGPGTRLTVT.

DNA for the CDR3: TGTGCCAGTAGTATACCGAGGGGAGGGTCCTATAATTCACCCCTCCACTTT. Protein sequence: CASSIPRGGSYNSPLHF. This chain links TRBV19 with TRBJ1-6, with a tentative D call TRBD1 (5 bases). The CDR3 length is 17 residues. From germline, CDR1 is LNHDA and CDR2 SQIVND (reference sequence). V lost 2 bases to trimming and J lost 1 base, with 12 bases between them.

This clone has a handful of counts. The chain uses TRBV11-2 and TRBJ1-5; no clear D. CDR1 is SGHAT, CDR2 FQNNGV, per germline. The CDR3 is 13 residues long. V was pared by 5 bases and J by 4 bases, with 9 bases between. This chain's CDR3 is CASSDLANQPQHF. The CDR3 nucleotides are TGTGCCAGCAGCGACCTAGCGAATCAGCCCCAGCATTTT.

The rearrangement uses TRBV24-1 and TRBJ2-3; 11 bases line up with TRBD2. V shed 4 bases, J shed 2 bases, and the junction held 13 bases outside the gene matches. In germline, CDR1 is KGHDR, CDR2 SFDVKD. CDR3 length equals 19 residues. The DNA for the CDR3 is TGTGCCACCAGTGACCCAATTAGCGGGGGGGCCGGTGACACAGATACGCAGTATTTT. Protein sequence: CATSDPISGGAGDTDTQYF.

This clone was seen once. For the CDR3, the DNA is TGTGCTAGTGGTTTGGTAAGGGGATTAAACTATGGCTACACCTTC. Translating gives CASGLVRGLNYGYTF. V and J are TRBV12-5 and TRBJ1-2; perhaps TRBD1 as D (5 bases). Deletions cut 0 bases from V and 2 bases from J, with 10 bases between. Germline assignment: CDR1 LGHNT and CDR2 FRNRAP. The CDR3 is 15 amino acids.

The rearrangement joins TRBV6-2 or TRBV6-3 to TRBJ2-3, with D possibly being TRBD2 (7 bases). The germline V gene has CDR1 MNHEY and CDR2 SVGEGT. There are 14 residues in the CDR3. Between the trimmed V and J ends, which lost 3 bases and 4 bases, there was a span of 11 bases. DNA for the CDR3: TGTGCCAGCAGTTATGGAGGGGGGGCAGATACGCAGTATTTT. Encoded protein: CASSYGGGADTQYF.

This sequence joins TRBV9 and TRBJ2-3, with TRBD1 as a possible D gene (5 bases). With 1 base removed from V and 3 bases from J, the gap between germline ends came to 15 bases. The CDR3 sequence is 16 residues long. Germline V lookup: CDR1 SGDLS, CDR2 YYNGEE. In nucleotides, the CDR3 is TGTGCCAGCAGCGTATCCCCCGGGCAGGGTACAGATACGCAGTATTTT. It yields the protein CASSVSPGQGTDTQYF. Variable domain in full (rest from reference TRBV9 and TRBJ2-3): DSGVTQTPKHLITATGQRVTLRCSPRSGDLSVYWYQQSLDQGLQFLIQYYNGEERAKGNILERFSAQQFPDLHSELNLSSLELGDSALYFCASSVSPGQGTDTQYFGPGTRLTVL.

V and J are TRBV19 and TRBJ2-5; D might be TRBD2 (6 bases). Germline CDR1 and CDR2: LNHDA and SQIVND (reference sequence). This CDR3 spans 14 amino acids. Trimming stripped 7 bases from V and 2 bases from J, with 14 bases between. CDR3 amino acids: CASNGRGMQETQYF. The CDR3 coding sequence is TGTGCCAGTAATGGGCGGGGAATGCAAGAGACCCAGTACTTC.

This clone appeared once. The chain joins TRBV2 to TRBJ1-2; TRBD1 aligns across 11 bases. From germline, CDR1 is SNHLY and CDR2 FYNNEI. After removal of 7 bases from V and 5 bases from J, the junction contained 6 bases not matched to a gene. This CDR3 spans 14 amino acids. The DNA of the CDR3 is TGTGCCAGCACCCGGGACAGGGGGGAATATGGCTACACCTTC. Amino acids: CASTRDRGEYGYTF.

The chain joins TRBV6-5 to TRBJ1-3; tentative D call: TRBD1 (5 bases). The ends were cut back, 0 bases at V and 0 bases at J, with 9 bases in the middle. The CDR3 has 16 residues. Germline CDR1 MNHEY, CDR2 SVGAGI. DNA for the CDR3: TGTGCCAGCAGTTACTCGGGGCCGCCCTCTGGAAACACCATATATTTT. Protein: CASSYSGPPSGNTIYF.

V and J are TRBV6-5 and TRBJ1-3; D is unresolved. Germline CDR1 MNHEY, CDR2 SVGAGI. Trimming removed 4 bases from V and 9 bases from J, with 13 bases in between. This CDR3 spans 13 amino acids. The CDR3 loop is CASSSQTLVTIYF. The CDR3 DNA reads as TGTGCCAGCAGTTCACAGACGCTCGTCACCATATATTTT.

This rearrangement joins TRBV3-1 (or the pseudogene TRBV3-2) to TRBJ1-1; 8 bases agree with TRBD1. J was trimmed by 3 bases and V by 0 bases; bases with no gene match: 0. CDR3 length: 14 amino acids. Germline V gene data show CDR1 as LGHDT and CDR2 as YNNKEL (reference sequence). CDR3 sequence: CASSQEQGDTEAFF. As DNA, the CDR3 is TGTGCCAGCAGCCAAGAACAGGGGGACACTGAAGCTTTCTTT.

This clone occurred a few times. The chain recombines TRBV19 with TRBJ1-5, with unresolved D. The CDR3 is 13 amino acids. Germline-derived CDR1 and CDR2 are LNHDA and SQIVND (reference sequence). Deletions cut 7 bases from V and 5 bases from J, with 12 bases between. The CDR3 spells CASTGGFHQPQHF. DNA of the CDR3: TGTGCCAGTACGGGTGGATTTCATCAGCCCCAGCATTTT.

The genes are TRBV16 and TRBJ1-5; 7 positions match TRBD1. CDR3 length: 13 amino acids. J was trimmed by 5 bases and V by 6 bases; bases with no gene match: 4. Germline CDR1 is KGHSY and CDR2 is FQNENV. CDR3 region: CASSPRGHQPQHF. The DNA for the CDR3 is TGTGCCAGCAGTCCGAGGGGGCATCAGCCCCAGCATTTT. The whole variable domain, remainder taken from reference TRBV16 and TRBJ1-5, is GEEVAQTPKHLVRGEGQKAKLYCAPIKGHSYVFWYQQVLKNEFKFLISFQNENVFDETGMPKERFSAKCLPNSPCSLEIQATKLEDSAVYFCASSPRGHQPQHFGDGTRLSIL.

J is TRBJ1-5 and V is TRBV9; D is unclear. Germline lookup yields CDR1 SGDLS and CDR2 YYNGEE. V was shortened by 2 bases and J by 8 bases, with 11 bases between the two germline ends. The CDR3 runs 13 residues. The CDR3 nucleotides read TGTGCCAGCAGCGTTACCGGGGTAGAGCCCCAGCATTTT. It encodes CASSVTGVEPQHF.

This chain joins TRBV19 and TRBJ1-5; D uncertain. The CDR3 has 13 amino acids. CDR1 and CDR2 from the germline V gene are LNHDA and SQIVND (reference sequence). The germline V and J ends were trimmed by 5 bases and 3 bases, with 8 bases remaining between them. As DNA, the CDR3 is TGTGCCAGTAGTTTGGGCCACAATCAGCCCCAGCATTTT. It yields the protein CASSLGHNQPQHF.

This chain uses TRBV4-3 with TRBJ1-2; 7 bases are shared with TRBD1. CDR1 is LGHNA and CDR2 is YSLEER in the germline V gene. The CDR3 runs 15 residues. V was clipped by 8 bases and J by 7 bases; unmatched bases: 16. The CDR3 DNA follows: TGCGCCAGCCAAGCCGACAGGGTGCGTTTTGGTGGCTACACCTTC. Translating it yields CASQADRVRFGGYTF.